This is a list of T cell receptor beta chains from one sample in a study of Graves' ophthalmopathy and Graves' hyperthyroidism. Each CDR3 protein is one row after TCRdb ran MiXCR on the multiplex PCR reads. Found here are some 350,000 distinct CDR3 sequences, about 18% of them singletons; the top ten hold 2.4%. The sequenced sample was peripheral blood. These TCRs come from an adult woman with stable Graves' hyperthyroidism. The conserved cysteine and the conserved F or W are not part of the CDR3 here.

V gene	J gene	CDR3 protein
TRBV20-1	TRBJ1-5	SASDRVDQPQH
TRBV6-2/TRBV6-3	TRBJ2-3	ASSTGTATDTQY
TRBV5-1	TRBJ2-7	ASSPGTGKRLEQY
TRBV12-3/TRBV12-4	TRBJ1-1	ASSPLWATEAF
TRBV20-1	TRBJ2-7	SARPAPGGNYEQY
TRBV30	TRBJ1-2	AWSYVRSYGYT
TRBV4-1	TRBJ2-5	ASSQVGRTQETQY
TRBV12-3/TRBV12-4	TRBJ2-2	ASSFRGGFDTGELF
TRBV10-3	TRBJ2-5	AISEQVDQETQY
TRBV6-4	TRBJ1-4	ASSRDRNEKLF
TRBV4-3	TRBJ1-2	ASSQRTGNYGYT
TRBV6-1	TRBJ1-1	ASTRWDRAYTEAF
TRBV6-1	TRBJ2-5	ASSEGVLSGYQETQY
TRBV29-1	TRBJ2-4	SVVGGTGGIQY
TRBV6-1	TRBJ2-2	ASSERQIYNTGELF
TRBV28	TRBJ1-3	ASSLEIESSGNTIY
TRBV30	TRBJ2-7	AWDLGTPSYEQY
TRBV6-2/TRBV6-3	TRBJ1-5	ASSTHDPFGQPQH
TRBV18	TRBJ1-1	ASSPPDRRTEAF
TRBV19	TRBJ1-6	ASSRRSGGSPLH
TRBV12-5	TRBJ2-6	ASGLPDRGHSGANVLT
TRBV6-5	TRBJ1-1	ASSYGGTKAF
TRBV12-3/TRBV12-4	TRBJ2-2	ASRGLASEGELF
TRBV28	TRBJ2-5	ASRFRGGKETQY
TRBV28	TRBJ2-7	ASSLPGPPYEQY
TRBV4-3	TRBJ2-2	ASSQLAEGGELF
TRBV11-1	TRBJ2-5	ASSFSGRGEETQY
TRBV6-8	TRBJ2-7	ASSWDRTSYEQY
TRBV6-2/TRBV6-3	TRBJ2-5	ASSQHGVRARETQY
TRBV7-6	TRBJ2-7	ASSLGASGTYEQY
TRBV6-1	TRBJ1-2	ASRTQNYGYT
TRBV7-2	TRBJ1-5	ASSMDSRSFQPQH
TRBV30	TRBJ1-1	AWSWTVEGTEAF
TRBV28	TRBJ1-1	ASTVRLGTEAF
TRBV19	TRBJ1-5	ASTTPDRGLAQPQH
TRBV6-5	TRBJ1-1	ASSYSGRTEAF
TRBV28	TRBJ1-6	ASSAGQPGGSPLH
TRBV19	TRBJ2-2	ASSIRVGQAPNTGELF
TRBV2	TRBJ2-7	ASSEMEREQY
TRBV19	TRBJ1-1	ASTQGGGRGVGTEAF
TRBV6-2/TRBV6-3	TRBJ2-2	ASSYSPRAGGATGELF
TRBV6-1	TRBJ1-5	ASSEAGILRSQPQH